Listed below are T cell receptor beta chains from one sample, sequenced in a study of shared clonotypes between healthy human individuals. Method: immunoSEQ multiplex PCR; TCRdb's copy keeps in-frame clones and lacks some. The data show 2.3 million or so clones, over 90% seen once. Material: naive CD4+ T cells from PBMCs. The receptors were gathered from a man younger than 35 in good health. Some clones in this sample may be carry-over from other donors' samples. The CDR3 runs from the conserved cysteine through the conserved F or W. The D gene is left open where the match is weak. Clone size is stated in some rows and not others, as once, few, many or a class when expanded.

CDR3 length: 11
V gene: TRBV11-1
J gene: TRBJ1-1
clone size: -
D gene: -
CDR3 protein: CASSTPGVAFF
CDR3 DNA: TGTGCCAGCAGCACCCCCGGGGTCGCTTTCTTT

CDR3 length: 14
V gene: TRBV10-3
J gene: TRBJ1-2
clone size: -
D gene: TRBD1
CDR3 protein: CAIRGTGGVYGYTF
CDR3 DNA: TGTGCCATCAGAGGGACAGGGGGCGTCTATGGCTACACCTTC

CDR3 length: 13
V gene: TRBV19
J gene: TRBJ1-2
clone size: -
D gene: TRBD1
CDR3 protein: CASRGQNLYGYTF
CDR3 DNA: TGTGCCAGTAGGGGACAGAACCTCTATGGCTACACCTTC

CDR3 length: 14
V gene: TRBV2
J gene: TRBJ1-4
clone size: once
D gene: -
CDR3 protein: CASSETGGYEKLFF
CDR3 DNA: TGTGCCAGCAGTGAAACTGGGGGATATGAAAAACTGTTTTTT

CDR3 length: 14
V gene: TRBV29-1
J gene: TRBJ1-1
clone size: once
D gene: TRBD1
CDR3 protein: CSVASDRGNTEAFF
CDR3 DNA: TGCAGCGTTGCCTCGGACAGGGGAAACACTGAAGCTTTCTTT

CDR3 length: 15
V gene: TRBV5-4
J gene: TRBJ2-3
clone size: -
D gene: -
CDR3 protein: CASSHPADPPVGQYF
CDR3 DNA: TGTGCCAGCAGCCATCCCGCCGACCCGCCGGTGGGGCAGTATTTT

CDR3 length: 13
V gene: TRBV7-2
J gene: TRBJ1-1
clone size: -
D gene: -
CDR3 protein: CASSSIRGTEAFF
CDR3 DNA: TGTGCCAGCAGCTCGATCCGGGGGACTGAAGCTTTCTTT

CDR3 length: 14
V gene: TRBV5-5
J gene: TRBJ2-2
clone size: -
D gene: -
CDR3 protein: CASSFDRVTGELFF
CDR3 DNA: TGTGCCAGCAGCTTTGACCGAGTCACCGGGGAGCTGTTTTTT

CDR3 length: 14
V gene: TRBV5-4
J gene: TRBJ2-7
clone size: -
D gene: -
CDR3 protein: CASSLGDGTYEQYF
CDR3 DNA: TGTGCCAGCAGCTTAGGGGACGGAACCTACGAGCAGTACTTC

CDR3 length: 14
V gene: TRBV7-8
J gene: TRBJ1-1
clone size: once
D gene: -
CDR3 protein: CASSRQPLNTEAFF
CDR3 DNA: TGTGCCAGCAGCCGACAGCCCCTGAACACTGAAGCTTTCTTT

CDR3 length: 16
V gene: TRBV7-8
J gene: TRBJ1-2
clone size: -
D gene: -
CDR3 protein: CASSPRGRARGYGYTF
CDR3 DNA: TGTGCCAGCAGCCCGAGAGGCAGGGCCAGGGGCTATGGCTACACCTTC

CDR3 length: 15
V gene: TRBV5-6
J gene: TRBJ1-4
clone size: -
D gene: -
CDR3 protein: CASSSNKQGREKLFF
CDR3 DNA: TGTGCCAGCAGCTCTAACAAACAGGGTCGTGAAAAACTGTTTTTT